The 3 T cell receptor beta chains reported below all come from one sample, sequenced in a study of human T cells and chemical hapten exposure. Sample time point: pre-sensitization, week 0. Treatment denoted: therapeutic diphenylcyclopropenone sensitization with weekly scalp DPC. Each CDR3 protein is one row after TCRdb ran MiXCR on the RACE reads. This table has 350,000 to 450,000 distinct CDR3 sequences, 5.1% appearing once. The sequencing here drew on whole blood, taken in connection with sensitization to the hapten diphenylcyclopropenone (DPC). All receptors derive from a woman aged 45-65 years with alopecia areata. Some clones in this sample may be carry-over from other donors' samples.

The chain links TRBV29-1 to TRBJ2-1; 8 bases map to TRBD1. CDR1 SQVTM and CDR2 ANQGSEA come from the germline V gene. The CDR3 contains 15 residues. Germline trimming cut 0 bases from V and 7 bases from J; bases unmatched to any gene: 8. CDR3 in DNA: TGCAGCGTTGAAGATCCGAAGAACAGGGGGAATGAGCAGTTCTTC. Its protein is CSVEDPKNRGNEQFF.

There are a few counts of this clonotype. V is TRBV20-1 and J is TRBJ2-7; perhaps D is TRBD1 or TRBD2 (6 bases each). The CDR3 is 14 amino acids. Germline V gene data show CDR1 as DFQATT and CDR2 as SNEGSKA (reference sequence). The V end lost 3 bases, the J end lost 0 bases, and 12 bases lay between the germline ends. The CDR3 region has the DNA TGCAGTGCTAGTGGGGGGCAATTCTCCTACGAGCAGTACTTC. Its protein product is CSASGGQFSYEQYF.

This clonotype has ten or more counts. The chain employs TRBV5-6 and TRBJ1-1, with a possible D match to TRBD1 (5 bases). This CDR3 is 14 amino acids long. Germline loops: CDR1 SGHDT, CDR2 YYEEEE. The V gene lost 2 bases and the J gene lost 4 bases, with 12 bases spanning the gap. CDR3 protein: CASSFRDRGTEAFF. The DNA for the CDR3 is TGTGCCAGCAGCTTCAGGGATCGGGGCACTGAAGCTTTCTTT.